By share, the clone carrying this T cell receptor (beta chain) counts as medium-sized (0.01 to 0.1%). The antigen is not known. This sample is drawn from a study of T cell repertoires in cytomegalovirus infection. V was pared by 8 bases and J by 10 bases, with 27 bases between. The CDR3 runs to 17 residues. Germline V gene data show CDR1 as SGHVS and CDR2 as FQNEAQ. Study-level findings and limits: In two of eight donors, the top clonotype was HLA-C-restricted CMV-specific.

TCRdb fed the reads into MiXCR, producing one record per CDR3 protein. The top ten hold less than 75% of the sample, which has about 89,000 distinct CDR3 sequences, 25% to 35% seen once. The TCR originated in a human donor in good health (CMV status not recorded). Some clones in this sample may be carry-over from other donors' samples. Sequencing used CD8+ T cells from cultured PBMCs, obtained from culture after CMV antigen stimulation. The chain couples TRBV7-8 to TRBJ1-6; D remains ambiguous. In DNA, the CDR3 is TGTGCCAGCGCTCCCCGGGGAATAACATTCGTCGGATCACCCCTCCACTTT. As protein: CASAPRGITFVGSPLHF.